The clone carrying this TCR beta chain was observed many times. No antigen is known for it. This entry comes from a study of T cells in Graves' hyperthyroidism and ophthalmopathy. Study details: Staff took peripheral blood when the initial diagnosis was made, before any treatment began.

This CDR3 is 14 amino acids long. Germline loops: CDR1 SGHAT, CDR2 FQNNGV. After removal of 5 bases from V and 5 bases from J, the junction contained 6 bases not matched to a gene. There were TCR beta CDR3 regions amplified from RNA transcripts. During a first-round RT-PCR of the TCR CDR3, the HTBI primer set was used. TCRdb itself ran the multiplex PCR reads through MiXCR, one entry per CDR3 protein. The table lists approximately 370,000 distinct CDR3 sequences, roughly 17% of them singletons, with around a third in the top ten. Study-wide points: Among thyroid clonotypes expanded above 0.001, most also appeared in blood. In simple terms, a model built on 13 V-J features told ophthalmopathy apart from stable hyperthyroidism.

The J gene is TRBJ2-5, the V gene TRBV11-2; 9 nucleotides line up with TRBD2. Sequencing was performed on blood. This TCR was sampled from a woman in her thirties with Graves' hyperthyroidism that later progressed to Graves' ophthalmopathy. For the CDR3, the DNA is TGTGCCAGCAGCACCCGGACTAGCGACGAGACCCAGTACTTC. As protein: CASSTRTSDETQYF.